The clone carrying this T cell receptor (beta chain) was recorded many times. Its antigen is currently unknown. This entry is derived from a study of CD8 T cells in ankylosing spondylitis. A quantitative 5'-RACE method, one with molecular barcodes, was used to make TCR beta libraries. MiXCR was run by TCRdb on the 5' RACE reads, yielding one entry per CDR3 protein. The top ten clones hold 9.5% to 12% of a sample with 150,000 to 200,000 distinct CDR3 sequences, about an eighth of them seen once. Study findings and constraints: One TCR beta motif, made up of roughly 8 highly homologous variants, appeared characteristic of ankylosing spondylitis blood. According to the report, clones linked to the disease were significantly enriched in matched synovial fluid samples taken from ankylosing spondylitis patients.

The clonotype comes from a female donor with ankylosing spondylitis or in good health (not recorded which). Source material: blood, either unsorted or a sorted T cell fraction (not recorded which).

The DNA for the CDR3 is TGCGCCAGCAGCGGACAGGGGTCAAGCTACAATGAGCAGTTCTTC. Amino acid sequence: CASSGQGSSYNEQFF. This rearrangement joins TRBV5-1 to TRBJ2-1, with 9 positions matching TRBD1. J gave up 3 bases and V 4 bases, and 5 bases lay outside the gene matches. The CDR3 is 15 residues long. The germline CDR1 and CDR2 sequences are SGHRS and YFSETQ.